What follows are 25 T cell receptor beta chains derived from one specimen sequenced in a study of OX40 agonist ivuxolimab in advanced cancers. The receptor library was made with the immunoSEQ multiplex PCR assay. TCRdb mirrors the immuneACCESS table, restricted to in-frame sequences. Some clones are absent from its copies; in checked studies, under half trace to an unresolved V gene, and the reason for the others is unknown. The sample table shows tens of thousands of clones, and about four fifths are seen once. 6.5% to 7.5% of the sample lies in the top ten. Here the sequenced sample was CD4+ or CD8+ T cells sorted from blood, taken in a trial of the OX40 agonist ivuxolimab. The receptors were gathered from an adult with an advanced solid tumor such as melanoma, head and neck, liver or kidney cancer.

The chain couples TRBV7-2 to TRBJ2-1; TRBD2 matches 11 bases. The germline V gene encodes CDR1 SGHTA and CDR2 FQGNSA. With V trimmed by 2 bases and J by 0 bases, 6 bases remained unmatched. This CDR3 is built from 18 residues. The CDR3 DNA is TGTGCCAGCAGCTTACGGCCTAGCGGGGGGAGCTCCTACAATGAGCAGTTCTTC. This encodes CASSLRPSGGSSYNEQFF.

This rearrangement joins TRBV6-1 to TRBJ1-5; D not certain. V gave up 4 bases and J gave up 2 bases, with 9 bases separating them. The CDR3 length is 14 residues. The germline CDR1 and CDR2 sequences are MNHNS and SASEGT. The CDR3 DNA reads as TGTGCCAGCAGTGGCAGTACCCGCAATCAGCCCCAGCATTTT. Amino acid sequence: CASSGSTRNQPQHF.

In nucleotides, the CDR3 is TGTGCCAGCACCCTGGACAGGGGGCAAGGGCAGTACGTC. This sequence encodes CASTLDRGQGQYV. V is TRBV2 and J is TRBJ2-7; 11 bases align to TRBD1. V was pared by 7 bases and J by 9 bases, with 8 bases of the junction left unmatched. The CDR3 covers 13 residues. CDR1 SNHLY and CDR2 FYNNEI come from the germline V gene.

The rearrangement links TRBV28 to TRBJ1-1, with TRBD1 matching over 10 bases. There are 16 residues in the CDR3. CDR1 is MDHEN and CDR2 is SYDVKM in the germline V gene. Trimming at V came to 2 bases and at J to 3 bases, leaving 6 bases not matched to a gene. The chain's CDR3 is CASSLSPGTGDTEAFF. CDR3 DNA sequence: TGTGCCAGCAGTTTAAGTCCCGGGACAGGGGACACTGAAGCTTTCTTT. The entire variable domain, with the rest obtained from reference TRBV28 and TRBJ1-1, is as follows: DVKVTQSSRYLVKRTGEKVFLECVQDMDHENMFWYRQDPGLGLRLIYFSYDVKMKEKGDIPEGYSVSREKKERFSLILESASTNQTSMYLCASSLSPGTGDTEAFFGQGTRLTVV.

This chain links TRBV27 with TRBJ2-3, with 7 nucleotides matching TRBD1. The V gene end was trimmed by 6 bases and the J gene end by 2 bases; junction bases not matched to a gene: 8. The CDR3 length is 15 residues. The germline gives CDR1 MNHEY, CDR2 SMNVEV (reference sequence). Here the CDR3 reads CASSPGQVPTDTQYF. In DNA form, the CDR3 reads TGTGCCAGCAGCCCAGGACAGGTACCCACAGATACGCAGTATTTT.

The rearrangement links TRBV7-9 to TRBJ2-3; TRBD2 matches at 11 bases. Germline V lookup: CDR1 SEHNR, CDR2 FQNEAQ (reference sequence). This CDR3 contains 15 residues. With V trimmed by 1 base and J by 5 bases, 2 bases remained unmatched. The CDR3 is CASSLGLAGGDTQYF. CDR3 nucleotides: TGTGCCAGCAGCTTAGGGCTAGCGGGAGGAGATACGCAGTATTTT.

The genes are TRBV9 and TRBJ2-3; 8 bases line up with TRBD2. V lost 7 bases and J lost 5; bases outside the gene matches: 12. CDR3 length equals 15 residues. Per the germline V gene, CDR1 is SGDLS and CDR2 is YYNGEE. For the CDR3, the DNA is TGTGCCAGCGGGATGGGTAGCGGGGAAGGAGATACGCAGTATTTT. Protein product: CASGMGSGEGDTQYF. The whole variable domain, remainder taken from reference TRBV9 and TRBJ2-3, is DSGVTQTPKHLITATGQRVTLRCSPRSGDLSVYWYQQSLDQGLQFLIQYYNGEERAKGNILERFSAQQFPDLHSELNLSSLELGDSALYFCASGMGSGEGDTQYFGPGTRLTVL.

The chain's CDR3 is CASSLLFASGRPSYEQYF. Written as DNA, the CDR3 is TGTGCCAGCAGTTTACTTTTCGCTAGCGGGCGGCCCTCCTACGAGCAGTACTTC. The chain combines TRBV28 with TRBJ2-7; 8 bases agree with TRBD2. Germline V lookup: CDR1 MDHEN, CDR2 SYDVKM. The CDR3 spans 18 residues. J lost 0 bases, V lost 2 bases, and 12 bases had no gene match.

The V call is TRBV14, the J call TRBJ1-2, with D perhaps TRBD1 (6 bases). Germline CDR1 is SGHDN and CDR2 is FVKESK. The CDR3 totals 13 residues. Trimming cost V 0 bases and J 7 bases, with 9 bases left between them. The CDR3 nucleotides are TGTGCCAGCAGCCAAGATCTCAGGGGTGGCTACACCTTC. Residues: CASSQDLRGGYTF.

The chain is built from TRBV6-5 and TRBJ1-2; TRBD1 is a possible D gene (5 bases). The CDR3 contains 13 residues. The ends were cut back, 6 bases at V and 1 base at J, with 9 bases in the middle. CDR1 and CDR2 from the germline V gene are MNHEY and SVGAGI. CDR3 nucleotide sequence: TGTGCCAGCAGACTCGACAGTAACTATGGCTACACCTTC. Translation: CASRLDSNYGYTF.

V and J are TRBV2 and TRBJ1-1; D remains ambiguous. Trimming removed 4 bases at V and 2 bases at J, with 14 bases between. There are 15 residues in the CDR3. CDR1 is SNHLY, CDR2 FYNNEI, per germline. The DNA of the CDR3 is TGTGCCAGCAGTGTGGGAGGGCCATCCAACACTGAAGCTTTCTTT. As protein: CASSVGGPSNTEAFF.

The table lists this clone with a few counts. The chain uses TRBV27 and TRBJ1-5; 11 bases match TRBD1. The germline gives CDR1 MNHEY, CDR2 SMNVEV (reference sequence). The CDR3 runs to 15 residues. The trim removed 2 bases at V and 6 bases at J, leaving 3 bases unmatched. Written as DNA, the CDR3 is TGTGCCAGCAGTTTAGGCGGGACAGGGGGTCAGCCCCAGCATTTT. Encoded protein: CASSLGGTGGQPQHF.

The chain carries TRBV11-2 and TRBJ2-2; D is unclear. V was clipped by 1 base and J by 5 bases, with 5 bases between them. Germline CDR1 SGHAT, CDR2 FQNNGV. This CDR3 spans 13 amino acids. CDR3 sequence: CASSLGRTGELFF. Here the CDR3 DNA reads TGTGCCAGCAGCTTAGGGCGGACCGGGGAGCTGTTTTTT.

This chain connects TRBV5-4 to TRBJ2-3; 13 bases line up with TRBD2. This CDR3 comprises 16 residues. With 2 bases clipped from V and 3 bases from J, the junction kept 3 bases outside the gene matches. The germline CDR1 and CDR2 sequences are SGHNT and YYREEE (reference sequence). Here the CDR3 reads CASSFRTSGGTDTQYF. CDR3 nucleotides: TGTGCCAGCAGCTTCCGGACTAGCGGGGGAACAGATACGCAGTATTTT.

Only one count was recorded for this clone. This chain links TRBV30 with TRBJ1-3, with D uncertain. Trimming pared 2 bases from V and 1 base from J, leaving 6 bases between. This CDR3 is built from 13 residues. From germline, CDR1 is GTSNPN and CDR2 SVGIG (reference sequence). The CDR3 here is CAWSTRSGNTIYF. The CDR3 bases are TGTGCCTGGAGTACACGGTCTGGAAACACCATATATTTT.

This chain uses TRBV6-5 with TRBJ2-5, with D tentatively TRBD1 or TRBD2 (5 bases each). The CDR3 is 15 residues long. Trimming cost V 2 bases and J 5 bases, with 15 bases left between them. Germline values: CDR1 MNHEY, CDR2 SVGAGI. The DNA for the CDR3 is TGTGCCAGCAGTTACGGAACCGGGACCCGTGAGACCCAGTACTTC. Encoded protein: CASSYGTGTRETQYF.

In its sample, this clone was seen once. V and J are TRBV27 and TRBJ2-5; D call uncertain. The CDR3 consists of 13 residues. Germline V gives CDR1 MNHEY, CDR2 SMNVEV (reference sequence). V lost 5 bases and J lost 1, with 8 bases in between. CDR3 loop: CASSRQVQETQYF. The CDR3 DNA reads TGTGCCAGCAGTCGTCAGGTCCAAGAGACCCAGTACTTC.

A word on this clone: Without the conserved terminal phenylalanine or tryptophan, this CDR3 likely stems from a read error. It is unclear where the CDR3 begins or ends on the DNA, so no DNA is shown, and the CDR3 is as TCRdb lists it. The chain links TRBV29-1 to TRBJ2-3; the table gives TRBD2 as D, unverified against the DNA. The CDR3 adds up to 10 amino acids, both ends counted. The germline V gene has CDR1 SQVTM and CDR2 ANQGSEA. The CDR3 spells CSVESVFPGI.

In DNA form, the CDR3 reads TGCGCCAGCAGCTGGGGGCAGGGGACGCTCGGGGACTATGGCTACACCTTC. As protein: CASSWGQGTLGDYGYTF. The chain uses TRBV5-1 and TRBJ1-2; D perhaps matches TRBD1 (6 bases). This CDR3 has 17 residues. With 3 bases removed from V and 3 bases from J, the gap between germline ends came to 21 bases. The germline V gene has CDR1 SGHRS and CDR2 YFSETQ.

V is TRBV28 and J is TRBJ2-7; 10 bases are a match to TRBD2. V lost 4 bases to trimming and J lost 5 bases; unmatched junction nucleotides: 11. Germline lookup yields CDR1 MDHEN and CDR2 SYDVKM. The CDR3 is 16 residues long. Here the CDR3 DNA reads TGTGCCAGCAGTTCGGGTAGGACTAGCGGCGCGAACGAGCAGTACGTC. Its protein is CASSSGRTSGANEQYV.

The V gene is TRBV29-1, the J gene TRBJ2-5; 10 nucleotides match TRBD1. CDR1 SQVTM and CDR2 ANQGSEA come from the germline V gene. J lost 7 bases, V lost 6 bases, and 5 bases had no gene match. The CDR3 contains 12 residues. In DNA form, the CDR3 reads TGCAGCGTCGGGACAGGGGTTGGGACCCAGTACTTC. This sequence encodes CSVGTGVGTQYF.

The chain is built from TRBV5-6 and TRBJ1-3, with unresolved D. This CDR3 spans 15 amino acids. The germline V gene encodes CDR1 SGHDT and CDR2 YYEEEE. V gave up 0 bases and J gave up 0 bases, with 7 bases separating them. CDR3 in amino acids: CASSLVGDSGNTIYF. The CDR3 nucleotides are TGTGCCAGCAGCTTGGTTGGGGACTCTGGAAACACCATATATTTT. The variable domain in full, with the rest retrieved from reference TRBV5-6 and TRBJ1-3, is DAGVTQSPTHLIKTRGQQVTLRCSPKSGHDTVSWYQQALGQGPQFIFQYYEEEERQRGNFPDRFSGHQFPNYSSELNVNALLLGDSALYLCASSLVGDSGNTIYFGEGSWLTVV.

This chain connects TRBV19 to TRBJ1-5; 7 nucleotides match TRBD1. Germline V gene lookup returns CDR1 LNHDA and CDR2 SQIVND (reference sequence). Trimming cost V 5 bases and J 0 bases; bases outside gene matches: 4. The CDR3 sequence is 15 residues long. Written as DNA, the CDR3 is TGTGCCAGTAGTGACAGGGCTTATAGCAATCAGCCCCAGCATTTT. This codes for CASSDRAYSNQPQHF.

The rearrangement joins TRBV4-2 to TRBJ2-2; D perhaps matches TRBD1 (7 bases). With 2 bases removed from V and 2 bases from J, the gap between germline ends came to 12 bases. The length of the CDR3 is 16 residues. Per germline, CDR1 LGHNA and CDR2 YNFKEQ. The CDR3 sequence is CASSQHRGGNTGELFF. CDR3 nucleotide sequence: TGTGCCAGCAGCCAACACAGGGGAGGTAACACCGGGGAGCTGTTTTTT.

The V call is TRBV27, the J call TRBJ1-5, with a tentative D call TRBD1 (5 bases). The CDR3 spans 15 residues. CDR1 and CDR2 from the germline V gene are MNHEY and SMNVEV (reference sequence). The V end was cut by 3 bases, the J end by 5 bases, with 14 bases between. CDR3 nucleotides: TGTGCCAGCAGTTTTACGGGCCGGGGGGATCAGCCCCAGCATTTT. Protein sequence: CASSFTGRGDQPQHF.